The 31 T cell receptor beta chains below all came from one sample that was sequenced in a study of cytomegalovirus exposure and HLA in healthy donors. PCR was performed using 60 Vbeta and 13 Jbeta primers. Data came from immunoSEQ multiplex PCR; TCRdb stores just in-frame clones and leaves some out. The sample records tens of thousands of clones, around 85% being singletons. The sample comprised PBMCs. All receptors derive from a man aged 25 to 45 in good health and CMV-seronegative.

The chain joins TRBV15 to TRBJ2-5; 8 bases fit TRBD2. Germline V gene data show CDR1 as LNHNV and CDR2 as YYDKDF (reference sequence). With 8 bases clipped from V and 2 bases from J, the junction kept 13 bases outside the gene matches. CDR3 size: 16 residues. The CDR3 DNA follows: TGTGCCACCCAACCCGGACTAGCTTCCGCTCAAGAGACCCAGTACTTC. Translation gives CATQPGLASAQETQYF.

This chain joins TRBV30 and TRBJ1-1; possibly TRBD1 for D (6 bases). The germline CDR1 and CDR2 sequences are GTSNPN and SVGIG (reference sequence). This CDR3 is built from 16 residues. V was shortened by 3 bases and J by 1 base, with 18 bases between the two germline ends. DNA for the CDR3: TGTGCCTGGAGCCCCAGGGGCCGCGCGGGGAACACTGAAGCTTTCTTT. Its protein is CAWSPRGRAGNTEAFF. Filled out from reference TRBV30 and TRBJ1-1, the complete variable domain reads SQTIHQWPATLVQPVGSPLSLECTVEGTSNPNLYWYRQAAGRGLQLLFYSVGIGQISSEVPQNLSASRPQDRQFILSSKKLLLSDSGFYLCAWSPRGRAGNTEAFFGQGTRLTVV.

A few counts support this clone. Here the CDR3 DNA reads TGCGCCAGCAGCCCTGACAGGGGGTACTCCTACGAGCAGTACTTC. Translation gives CASSPDRGYSYEQYF. The chain combines TRBV5-1 with TRBJ2-7; 9 bases align to TRBD1. The CDR3 has 15 residues. CDR1 and CDR2 (germline): SGHRS, YFSETQ. V was clipped by 4 bases and J by 0 bases; unmatched bases: 5.

The V gene is TRBV4-1, the J gene TRBJ2-7; TRBD1 aligns across 7 bases. Trimming cost V 0 bases and J 4 bases; bases outside gene matches: 6. The CDR3 length is 15 residues. The germline gives CDR1 MGHRA, CDR2 YSYEKL. The CDR3 loop reads CASSQDRQGTYEQYF. The CDR3 coding sequence is TGCGCCAGCAGCCAAGATCGACAGGGAACATACGAGCAGTACTTC.

The V gene is TRBV21-1, the J gene TRBJ2-1; the D segment call TRBD2 is taken from the table without a DNA check. TRBV21-1 represents a pseudogene. There are 19 residues in the CDR3. CDR3 DNA: TGTGCCAGCAGCAAACGTAGGTCTAGCGGGGAGAGCTCCTACAATGAGCAGTTCTTC. Its protein product is CASSKRRSSGESSYNEQFF.

There are a few counts of this clone. The V and J genes are TRBV5-1 and TRBJ1-2; perhaps TRBD1 as D (5 bases). From germline, CDR1 is SGHRS and CDR2 YFSETQ. This CDR3 has 15 residues. V dropped 7 bases and J dropped 7 bases, with 23 bases sitting between them. The CDR3 nucleotides read TGCGCCAGCGGGTCGGGTTTAGGGGATAAGAGTGGCTACACCTTC. Translating gives CASGSGLGDKSGYTF.

The chain employs TRBV19 and TRBJ1-5; TRBD1 agrees at 8 bases. Germline-derived CDR1 and CDR2 are LNHDA and SQIVND (reference sequence). The CDR3 sequence is 18 residues long. Germline trimming cut 1 base from V and 11 bases from J; bases unmatched to any gene: 19. DNA of the CDR3: TGTGCCAGTAGTATAGTCGCCAGGGGGCGTACCTTCCCCCGGGCCCAGCATTTT. Its translation is CASSIVARGRTFPRAQHF.

The rearrangement links TRBV5-6 to TRBJ2-5, with TRBD1 matching 7 bases. The DNA end is a closer match to TRBJ2-7, so the J assignment may be wrong. This CDR3 region has 12 residues. Germline V gives CDR1 SGHDT, CDR2 YYEEEE. The CDR3 DNA reads TGTGCCAGGGGACAGAGCCACTACGAGCAGTACTTC. Protein sequence: CARGQSHYEQYF.

This chain joins TRBV19 and TRBJ1-5; D ambiguous. V was trimmed by 3 bases and J by 3 bases, leaving 12 bases between them. This CDR3 has 15 residues. Looked up from germline, CDR1 is LNHDA and CDR2 is SQIVND (reference sequence). CDR3 DNA sequence: TGTGCCAGTAGTATGGTAGGGAGAGACAATCAGCCCCAGCATTTT. It is translated as CASSMVGRDNQPQHF.

This clone was counted once. The chain couples TRBV5-4 to TRBJ2-5, with D perhaps matching TRBD1 (5 bases). Germline CDR1 reads SGHNT; CDR2 reads YYREEE (reference sequence). V lost 5 bases and J lost 4, with 18 bases in between. The CDR3 sequence is 15 residues long. CDR3 DNA: TGTGCCAGCAGTCGCGACAGCTACTCTTCAGAGACCCAGTACTTC. Translated, it gives CASSRDSYSSETQYF.

This chain uses TRBV7-2 with TRBJ1-1, with unresolved D. Per the germline V gene, CDR1 is SGHTA and CDR2 is FQGNSA. The CDR3 is 14 amino acids. The V end lost 0 bases, the J end lost 3 bases, and 8 bases lay between the germline ends. The chain's CDR3 is CASSLAEDYTEAFF. CDR3 bases: TGTGCCAGCAGCTTAGCGGAGGATTACACTGAAGCTTTCTTT.

This rearrangement joins TRBV28 to TRBJ2-7; possible D gene TRBD1, 5 bases. Trimming stripped 8 bases from V and 2 bases from J, with 19 bases between. This CDR3 is 15 amino acids long. The germline gives CDR1 MDHEN, CDR2 SYDVKM. The CDR3 region has the DNA TGTGCCAGCTATCATGTCGGGCAGGGAACCTACGAGCAGTACTTC. Translation gives CASYHVGQGTYEQYF.

Only one count was recorded for this clone. V and J are TRBV9 and TRBJ2-2, with TRBD1 as a possible D gene (5 bases). The germline V gene has CDR1 SGDLS and CDR2 YYNGEE. The CDR3 contains 13 residues. With 1 base removed from V and 6 bases from J, the gap between germline ends came to 7 bases. In DNA form, the CDR3 reads TGTGCCAGCAGCGTACAGGGTTCCGGGGAGCTGTTTTTT. It translates to CASSVQGSGELFF.

This clone has a handful of counts. CDR3 loop: CASSLRGSSEAFF. DNA for the CDR3: TGTGCCAGCAGCTTGCGAGGGTCCTCTGAAGCTTTCTTT. This rearrangement joins TRBV5-6 to TRBJ1-1; unclear D gene. V was shortened by 1 base and J by 6 bases, with 10 bases between the two germline ends. The CDR3 has 13 residues. The germline V gene encodes CDR1 SGHDT and CDR2 YYEEEE.

The chain has TRBV18 and TRBJ1-2, with unresolved D. Germline CDR1 and CDR2: KGHSH and LQKENI. V lost 2 bases, J lost 8 bases, and 12 bases lay in between. CDR3 size: 13 residues. CDR3 nucleotides: TGTGCCAGCTCACCAGACACGCGCGGGGGCTACACCTTC. It is translated as CASSPDTRGGYTF. Variable domain in full (rest from reference TRBV18 and TRBJ1-2): NAGVMQNPRHLVRRRGQEARLRCSPMKGHSHVYWYRQLPEEGLKFMVYLQKENIIDESGMPKERFSAEFPKEGPSILRIQQVVRGDSAAYFCASSPDTRGGYTFGSGTRLTVV.

The V gene is TRBV9, the J gene TRBJ1-4; D gene uncertain. The CDR3 contains 12 residues. Trimming stripped 4 bases from V and 3 bases from J, with 4 bases between. The germline V gene has CDR1 SGDLS and CDR2 YYNGEE. CDR3: CASSPSNEKLFF. In DNA form, the CDR3 reads TGTGCCAGCAGCCCTTCTAATGAAAAACTGTTTTTT.

The chain couples TRBV5-5 to TRBJ1-2; D possibly corresponds to TRBD1 (5 bases). In germline, CDR1 is SGHKS, CDR2 YYEKEE (reference sequence). V was cut by 1 base and J by 5 bases, with 12 bases left in between. The CDR3 extends over 14 amino acids. The chain's CDR3 is CASSLPDRTYGYTF. The DNA for the CDR3 is TGTGCCAGCAGCTTGCCCGACAGAACTTATGGCTACACCTTC.

This chain links TRBV7-6 with TRBJ2-2, with 7 positions matching TRBD2. V lost 5 bases, J lost 0 bases, and 3 bases stayed unmatched. The CDR3 consists of 15 residues. Germline V gene sequence: CDR1 SGHVS, CDR2 FNYEAQ. In nucleotides, the CDR3 is TGTGCCAGCAGCCCCCGGGGGGCGAACACCGGGGAGCTGTTTTTT. Translating gives CASSPRGANTGELFF. Supplemented by reference TRBV7-6 and TRBJ2-2, the full variable domain reads GAGVSQSPRYKVTKRGQDVALRCDPISGHVSLYWYRQALGQGPEFLTYFNYEAQQDKSGLPNDRFSAERPEGSISTLTIQRTEQRDSAMYRCASSPRGANTGELFFGEGSRLTVL.

The chain joins TRBV7-9 to TRBJ1-2; no clear D gene. The CDR3 is 16 amino acids. Trimming took 5 bases from V and 3 from J, leaving 19 bases between them. Germline CDR1 is SEHNR and CDR2 is FQNEAQ (reference sequence). Here the CDR3 reads CASSPSREGADYGYTF. DNA for the CDR3: TGTGCCAGCAGCCCAAGCCGGGAGGGCGCCGACTATGGCTACACCTTC.

This clone came up a few times. The CDR3 reads CACGTEYYGYTF. CDR3 coding DNA: TGTGCCTGCGGGACAGAATACTATGGCTACACCTTC. The chain combines TRBV30 with TRBJ1-2, with TRBD1 matching 7 bases. The ends lost 6 bases at V and 3 bases at J; junction bases unmatched: 4. Germline V gene lookup returns CDR1 GTSNPN and CDR2 SVGIG (reference sequence). The CDR3 loop spans 12 amino acids. The entire variable domain, with the rest obtained from reference TRBV30 and TRBJ1-2, is as follows: SQTIHQWPATLVQPVGSPLSLECTVEGTSNPNLYWYRQAAGRGLQLLFYSVGIGQISSEVPQNLSASRPQDRQFILSSKKLLLSDSGFYLCACGTEYYGYTFGSGTRLTVV.

This chain links TRBV10-2 with TRBJ2-2, with D maybe TRBD2 (7 bases). This CDR3 has 16 amino acids. V was shortened by 4 bases and J by 0 bases, with 12 bases between the two germline ends. The V gene's germline CDR1 is WSHSY and CDR2 SAAADI. CDR3 sequence: CASSGGEGANTGELFF. The DNA of the CDR3 is TGCGCCAGCAGTGGGGGGGAGGGGGCGAACACCGGGGAGCTGTTTTTT.

This clone has more than one count but fewer than ten. J is TRBJ2-3 and V is TRBV10-3; weak D call: TRBD2 (6 bases). CDR1 and CDR2 from the germline V gene are ENHRY and SYGVKD. CDR3 size: 17 residues. V shed 0 bases and J shed 4 bases, with 17 bases lying between them. CDR3 protein: CAISESEPGRISDTQYF. Here the CDR3 DNA reads TGTGCCATCAGTGAGTCGGAGCCAGGGAGGATCTCAGATACGCAGTATTTT.

About this clone: This sample includes further DNA sequences coding for the same CDR3. V gene TRBV15 combines with J gene TRBJ1-4, with 7 bases aligning to TRBD1. After removal of 0 bases from V and 5 bases from J, the junction contained 0 bases not matched to a gene. Germline lookup yields CDR1 LNHNV and CDR2 YYDKDF (reference sequence). CDR3 length equals 14 residues. The CDR3 DNA sequence: TGTGCCACCAGCAGAGACAGGGGGAATGAAAAACTGTTTTTT. Residues: CATSRDRGNEKLFF.

The gene calls are TRBV10-3 and TRBJ1-6; the D is unclear. Trimming removed 10 bases at V and 5 bases at J, with 21 bases between. The germline V gene encodes CDR1 ENHRY and CDR2 SYGVKD. CDR3 length: 16 residues. Here the CDR3 reads CATTSVSREDNSPLHF. CDR3 in DNA: TGTGCCACCACCTCGGTTTCACGGGAGGATAATTCACCCCTCCACTTT.

The gene calls are TRBV7-9 and TRBJ2-2; TRBD2 matches at 7 bases. This CDR3 has 16 amino acids. CDR1 is SEHNR and CDR2 is FQNEAQ in the germline V gene (reference sequence). V shed 2 bases, J shed 3 bases, and the junction held 6 bases outside the gene matches. The CDR3 DNA sequence: TGTGCCAGCAGCTTAAGGCTAGCGGTTGACACCGGGGAGCTGTTTTTT. Its protein product is CASSLRLAVDTGELFF.

This sequence joins TRBV6-5 and TRBJ2-1, with D tentatively TRBD2 (5 bases). CDR1 and CDR2 from the germline V gene are MNHEY and SVGAGI. The CDR3 length is 14 residues. V was clipped by 6 bases and J by 8 bases, with 17 bases between them. The CDR3 spells CASSHTRSVDEQFF. CDR3 DNA sequence: TGTGCCAGCAGCCACACCCGTAGCGTGGATGAGCAGTTCTTC.

The chain uses TRBV2 and TRBJ1-6; D is perhaps TRBD1 (6 bases). Trimming removed 9 bases from V and 3 bases from J, with 15 bases in between. The germline gives CDR1 SNHLY, CDR2 FYNNEI. The CDR3 is 15 amino acids. The CDR3 bases are TGTGCCAGGGAGACAGGAGAGGGCTATAATTCACCCCTCCACTTT. Translation: CARETGEGYNSPLHF.

This clone has only a few counts. The chain joins TRBV15 to TRBJ2-2, with 8 bases aligning to TRBD1. The germline V gene has CDR1 LNHNV and CDR2 YYDKDF (reference sequence). The CDR3 totals 15 residues. Trimming took 5 bases from V and 1 from J; bases not matched to a gene: 3. CDR3 DNA: TGTGCCACCAGCGAACAGGGGGGGAACACCGGGGAGCTGTTTTTT. Amino acids: CATSEQGGNTGELFF.

This chain joins TRBV6-5 and TRBJ1-4; tentatively, D is TRBD1 (6 bases). From germline, CDR1 is MNHEY and CDR2 SVGAGI. V lost 2 bases and J lost 5, with 9 bases in between. The CDR3 contains 14 residues. Here the CDR3 reads CASSYRTENEKLFF. In DNA form, the CDR3 reads TGTGCCAGCAGTTACCGGACAGAGAATGAAAAACTGTTTTTT.

This clone showed up just a few times. The chain joins TRBV2 to TRBJ2-3; 7 positions match TRBD1. J was trimmed by 2 bases and V by 7 bases; bases with no gene match: 9. The CDR3 runs 15 residues. Germline loops: CDR1 SNHLY, CDR2 FYNNEI. Here the CDR3 reads CASNSRDSFTDTQYF. CDR3 DNA: TGTGCCAGCAATTCCCGGGACAGCTTCACAGATACGCAGTATTTT.

The chain combines TRBV4-1 with TRBJ2-3; D not resolved. This CDR3 has 13 amino acids. Germline loops: CDR1 MGHRA, CDR2 YSYEKL. The V gene lost 9 bases and the J gene lost 2 bases, with 12 bases spanning the gap. CDR3: CASKIEDTDTQYF. The CDR3 DNA is TGCGCCAGTAAGATAGAAGACACAGATACGCAGTATTTT.